This T cell receptor beta chain was sequenced during a study of shared clonotypes between healthy human individuals. Method: immunoSEQ multiplex PCR; TCRdb's copy keeps in-frame clones and lacks some. The sample has a few million clones; roughly 93% are singletons. The CDR3 runs 14 residues. The germline CDR1 and CDR2 sequences are MNHEY and SVGAGI. V dropped 7 bases and J dropped 5; count of bases not matched to a gene: 9. For this clone: What it recognizes is unknown.

General study results and limits: Estimated richness was generally greater in naive than memory subsets.

This chain connects TRBV6-5 to TRBJ1-1, with 8 bases lining up with TRBD1. The origin of this receptor is a man younger than 35 in good health. Some clones in this sample may be carry-over from other donors' samples. Specimen: naive CD4+ T cells from PBMCs. This sample's subset: CD45RA+ positively selected. The CDR3 DNA reads as TGTGCCAGCATTAAAACAGGGGGAAGAACTGAAGCTTTCTTT. Its translation is CASIKTGGRTEAFF.